These 17 T cell receptor beta chains originate from one sample sequenced in a study of blood T cells in healthy people across ages. A second PCR of about 7 to 12 cycles used a sample-barcoded 5' primer and a J-beta primer mix. MiXCR, run by TCRdb on the 5' RACE reads, gives a single entry per CDR3 protein. The data show roughly 730,000 distinct CDR3 sequences, with roughly 50% seen just once and about 26% held by the top ten. Material: blood. The receptors come from a man aged 35 to 55 in good health.

This clonotype was detected only a few times. The V gene is TRBV2, the J gene TRBJ2-3; 7 bases fit TRBD1. The CDR3 has 16 amino acids. CDR1 and CDR2 from the germline V gene are SNHLY and FYNNEI. Trimming at V came to 5 bases and at J to 0 bases, leaving 8 bases not matched to a gene. The CDR3 sequence: CASSSSGTESTDTQYF. CDR3 bases: TGTGCCAGCAGTTCTTCCGGGACAGAGAGCACAGATACGCAGTATTTT.

This chain connects TRBV11-2 to TRBJ1-2; D gene unclear. This CDR3 comprises 14 residues. CDR1 and CDR2 from the germline V gene are SGHAT and FQNNGV. With 0 bases removed from V and 4 bases from J, the gap between germline ends came to 9 bases. CDR3 protein: CASSLDLSGYGYTF. As DNA, the CDR3 is TGTGCCAGCAGCTTAGATCTGTCAGGCTATGGCTACACCTTC. Full variable domain (missing parts from reference TRBV11-2 and TRBJ1-2): EAGVAQSPRYKIIEKRQSVAFWCNPISGHATLYWYQQILGQGPKLLIQFQNNGVVDDSQLPKDRFSAERLKGVDSTLKIQPAKLEDSAVYLCASSLDLSGYGYTFGSGTRLTVV.

The chain is built from TRBV6-2 or TRBV6-3 and TRBJ2-2; TRBD1 is a possible D gene (6 bases). The CDR3 length is 16 residues. V lost 4 bases to trimming and J lost 1 base, with 13 bases between them. CDR1 MNHEY and CDR2 SVGEGT come from the germline V gene. The CDR3 sequence: CASSWNRDKNTGELFF. CDR3 bases: TGTGCCAGCAGTTGGAATCGGGACAAGAACACCGGGGAGCTGTTTTTT.

The chain carries TRBV3-1 and TRBJ1-2; 10 bases are a match to TRBD1. This CDR3 has 14 amino acids. J was trimmed by 7 bases and V by 8 bases; bases with no gene match: 10. Germline CDR1 LGHDT, CDR2 YNNKEL (reference sequence). CDR3 region: CASAQRTGGVGYTF. The CDR3 DNA is TGTGCCAGCGCCCAGCGGACAGGGGGTGTTGGCTACACCTTC.

As regards this clonotype: The junction departs from the called germline gene at one end, perhaps through a read error. This chain uses TRBV11-2 with TRBJ2-3; D is ambiguous. Germline CDR1 SGHAT, CDR2 FQNNGV. The CDR3 has 16 residues. CDR3 sequence: CAGSPDAGRALDTQYF. CDR3 DNA sequence: TGTGCCGGCAGCCCCGACGCTGGTCGGGCTCTGGATACGCAGTATTTT.

The rearrangement links TRBV9 to TRBJ2-3, with D unclear. Germline V gene sequence: CDR1 SGDLS, CDR2 YYNGEE. The V end lost 0 bases, the J end lost 0 bases, and 11 bases lay between the germline ends. This CDR3 comprises 16 residues. CDR3 amino acids: CASSVGPGHSTDTQYF. CDR3 in DNA: TGTGCCAGCAGCGTAGGCCCTGGGCATAGCACAGATACGCAGTATTTT.

The rearrangement joins TRBV12-3 or TRBV12-4 to TRBJ2-3; D is unclear. Trimming left V 4 bases short and J 8 bases short, with 10 bases between. The CDR3 runs to 12 residues. The CDR3 here is CASSYVESTQYF. The CDR3 nucleotides read TGTGCCAGCAGTTACGTGGAGAGTACGCAGTATTTT.

A few counts support this clonotype. The chain has TRBV6-5 and TRBJ1-2; D is possibly TRBD1 (5 bases). V was pared by 7 bases and J by 4 bases, with 7 bases between. This CDR3 comprises 11 residues. Germline CDR1 and CDR2: MNHEY and SVGAGI. The CDR3 is CASTGAYGYTF. The CDR3 DNA reads as TGTGCCAGCACCGGGGCCTATGGCTACACCTTC.

The rearrangement joins TRBV6-2 or TRBV6-3 to TRBJ2-7; tentative D call: TRBD1 (6 bases). CDR3 size: 16 residues. Germline assignment: CDR1 MNHEY and CDR2 SVGEGT. Trimming shortened V by 4 bases and J by 4 bases, and 20 bases separated the two germline ends. This CDR3 is CASSSPPPTGYYEQYF. CDR3 DNA: TGTGCCAGCAGTTCCCCACCCCCGACAGGTTATTACGAGCAGTACTTC.

The chain links TRBV15 to TRBJ1-5, with a tentative D call TRBD1 (5 bases). The CDR3 sequence is 14 residues long. CDR1 is LNHNV, CDR2 YYDKDF, per germline (reference sequence). The germline V and J ends were trimmed by 3 bases and 8 bases, with 14 bases remaining between them. CDR3 loop: CATSSRAGSKPQHF. The CDR3 nucleotides read TGTGCCACCAGCAGTAGGGCAGGGTCTAAGCCCCAGCATTTT. Supplemented by reference TRBV15 and TRBJ1-5, the full variable domain reads DAMVIQNPRYQVTQFGKPVTLSCSQTLNHNVMYWYQQKSSQAPKLLFHYYDKDFNNEADTPDNFQSRRPNTSFCFLDIRSPGLGDTAMYLCATSSRAGSKPQHFGDGTRLSIL.

This clonotype was observed a few times. The CDR3 DNA is TGCAGCGGTTCCAGGGGGTTGAACACTGAAGCTTTCTTT. This translates into CSGSRGLNTEAFF. This chain joins TRBV29-1 and TRBJ1-1; 7 positions match TRBD1. Unmatched junction bases numbered 5, after V lost 7 bases and J lost 0 bases. Germline-derived CDR1 and CDR2 are SQVTM and ANQGSEA. This CDR3 is built from 13 residues. The full variable domain, its missing parts supplied by reference TRBV29-1 and TRBJ1-1, is SAVISQKPSRDICQRGTSLTIQCQVDSQVTMMFWYRQQPGQSLTLIATANQGSEATYESGFVIDKFPISRPNLTFSTLTVSNMSPEDSSIYLCSGSRGLNTEAFFGQGTRLTVV.

This chain connects TRBV20-1 to TRBJ2-5; 8 bases match TRBD2. The V gene's germline CDR1 is DFQATT and CDR2 SNEGSKA (reference sequence). Unmatched junction bases numbered 10, after V lost 4 bases and J lost 3 bases. This CDR3 is 15 amino acids long. CDR3 sequence (DNA): TGCAGTGCTACCACCCTGCGGGGGGACAAAGAGACCCAGTACTTC. Its protein product is CSATTLRGDKETQYF.

This clonotype turned up a few times. The chain combines TRBV24-1 with TRBJ2-3, with no clear D. CDR1 is KGHDR, CDR2 SFDVKD, per germline. This CDR3 has 16 amino acids. Trimming left V 3 bases short and J 0 bases short, with 12 bases between. The CDR3 nucleotides are TGTGCCACCAGTGATCCAAGGACCCTCAGCACAGATACGCAGTATTTT. The encoded protein is CATSDPRTLSTDTQYF.

J is TRBJ2-4 and V is TRBV18; 7 nucleotides line up with TRBD1. The J segment lost 4 bases and the V segment lost 3 bases, leaving 9 bases of the junction unmatched. Per the germline V gene, CDR1 is KGHSH and CDR2 is LQKENI. The CDR3 is made up of 16 amino acids. The CDR3 loop reads CASSPDRSWDKNIQYF. CDR3 nucleotides: TGTGCCAGCTCACCGGACAGGTCGTGGGATAAAAACATTCAGTACTTC. Drawing the rest from reference TRBV18 and TRBJ2-4, the complete variable domain is NAGVMQNPRHLVRRRGQEARLRCSPMKGHSHVYWYRQLPEEGLKFMVYLQKENIIDESGMPKERFSAEFPKEGPSILRIQQVVRGDSAAYFCASSPDRSWDKNIQYFGAGTRLSVL.

The V and J genes are TRBV7-9 and TRBJ2-4; D not certain. The last part of the DNA fits TRBJ2-7 better; the J call may be wrong. Per the germline V gene, CDR1 is SEHNR and CDR2 is FQNEAQ (reference sequence). This CDR3 has 13 residues. This CDR3 is CASAPSASYEQYF. The CDR3 DNA is TGTGCCAGCGCACCGAGCGCGTCTTACGAGCAGTACTTC.

This clonotype has only a few counts. V usage is TRBV2 and J usage is TRBJ2-7, with D unresolved. Germline values: CDR1 SNHLY, CDR2 FYNNEI. Trimming took off 3 bases at V and 12 bases at J, with 12 bases between the two ends. The CDR3 loop spans 11 amino acids. This chain's CDR3 is CASSEVYRRYF. The CDR3 DNA is TGTGCCAGCAGTGAGGTCTACCGTAGGTACTTC.

V is TRBV4-2 and J is TRBJ1-5; no clear D. The CDR3 sequence is 17 residues long. Trimming took off 0 bases at V and 3 bases at J, with 15 bases between the two ends. Germline CDR1 reads LGHNA; CDR2 reads YNFKEQ. CDR3 nucleotides: TGTGCCAGCAGCCAAGATCCTGCAGGAGCAATCAATCAGCCCCAGCATTTT. Translated, it gives CASSQDPAGAINQPQHF.